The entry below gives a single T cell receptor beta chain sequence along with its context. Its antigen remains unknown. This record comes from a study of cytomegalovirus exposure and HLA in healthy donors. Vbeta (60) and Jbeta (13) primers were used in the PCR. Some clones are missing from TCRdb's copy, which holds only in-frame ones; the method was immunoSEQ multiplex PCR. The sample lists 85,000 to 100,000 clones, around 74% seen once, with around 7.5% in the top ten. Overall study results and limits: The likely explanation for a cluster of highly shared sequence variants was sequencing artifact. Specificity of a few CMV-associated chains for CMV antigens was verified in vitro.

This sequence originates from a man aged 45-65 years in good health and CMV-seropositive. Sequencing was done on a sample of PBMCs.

The CDR3 nucleotides are TGTGCCAGCACCTACGGACAGAACACAGATACGCAGTATTTT. Its translation is CASTYGQNTDTQYF. This chain connects TRBV6-5 to TRBJ2-3; weak D call: TRBD1 (6 bases). This CDR3 comprises 14 residues. The V gene lost 7 bases and the J gene lost 2 bases, with 13 bases spanning the gap. CDR1 and CDR2 (germline): MNHEY, SVGAGI.